The source of this TCR beta chain is a study of cytomegalovirus exposure and HLA in healthy donors. As to this clone: Its matching antigen is unknown.

The CDR3 runs to 15 residues. The trim removed 3 bases at V and 1 base at J, leaving 4 bases unmatched. Germline lookup yields CDR1 LGHNA and CDR2 YSLEER. Among the donors, all were healthy bone marrow donors. The PCR made use of 60 Vbeta and 13 Jbeta primers. Clones were read by immunoSEQ multiplex PCR, and TCRdb kept only the in-frame ones, dropping some. Found here are roughly 100,000 clones; the top ten clones hold 15%. General study results and limits: Most TCR sequences showed up rarely, but some public TCRs showed up in many donors. Excluded were some V segments that proved indistinguishable, including TRBV6-2 and TRBV6-3. The availability of immune exposure information extended only to CMV serostatus.

This rearrangement joins TRBV4-3 to TRBJ2-5; 8 nucleotides match TRBD1. This receptor was identified in a man aged 45 to 65 in good health and CMV-seropositive. The sequenced sample consisted of PBMCs. CDR3 sequence: CASSHGQGFQETQYF. Here the CDR3 DNA reads TGCGCCAGCAGCCACGGACAGGGTTTCCAAGAGACCCAGTACTTC.